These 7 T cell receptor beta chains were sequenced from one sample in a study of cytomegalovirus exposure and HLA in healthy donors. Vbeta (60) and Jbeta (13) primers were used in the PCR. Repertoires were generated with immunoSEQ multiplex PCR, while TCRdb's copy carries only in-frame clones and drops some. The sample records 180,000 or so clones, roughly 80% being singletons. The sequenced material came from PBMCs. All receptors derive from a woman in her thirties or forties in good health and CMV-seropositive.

CDR3 sequence reads: CASSQDKVSGTGIALRECSIYF. The CDR3 coding sequence is TGTGCCAGCAGCCAAGATAAGGTGTCCGGGACAGGGATAGCCTTAAGAGAATGTTCCATATATTTT. The chain joins TRBV14 to TRBJ1-3; 9 bases agree with TRBD1. This CDR3 is built from 22 residues. Germline loops: CDR1 SGHDN, CDR2 FVKESK. The junction had 29 bases not matched to a gene; V was cut back by 0 bases and J by 11 bases.

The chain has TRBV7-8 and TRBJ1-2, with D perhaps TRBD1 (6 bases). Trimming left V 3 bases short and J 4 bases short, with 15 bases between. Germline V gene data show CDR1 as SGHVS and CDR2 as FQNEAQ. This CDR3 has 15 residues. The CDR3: CASSLGQGPGYGYTF. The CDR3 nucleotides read TGTGCCAGCAGCTTGGGGCAGGGGCCGGGCTATGGCTACACCTTC. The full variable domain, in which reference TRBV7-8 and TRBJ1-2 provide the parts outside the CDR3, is GAGVSQSPRYKVAKRGQDVALRCDPISGHVSLFWYQQALGQGPEFLTYFQNEAQLDKSGLPSDRFFAERPEGSVSTLKIQRTQQEDSAVYLCASSLGQGPGYGYTFGSGTRLTVV.

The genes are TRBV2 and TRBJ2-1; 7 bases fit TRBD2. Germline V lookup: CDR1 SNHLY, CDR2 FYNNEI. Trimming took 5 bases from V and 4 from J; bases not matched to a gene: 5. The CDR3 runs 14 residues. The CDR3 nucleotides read TGTGCCAGCAGTAAGGGGACTACTTACAATGAGCAGTTCTTC. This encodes CASSKGTTYNEQFF.

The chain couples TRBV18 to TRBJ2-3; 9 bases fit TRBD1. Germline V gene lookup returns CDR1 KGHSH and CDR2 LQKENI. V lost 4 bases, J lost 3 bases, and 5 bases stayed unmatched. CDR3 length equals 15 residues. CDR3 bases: TGTGCCAGCTCACAACCGACAGGGGGTACAGATACGCAGTATTTT. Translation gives CASSQPTGGTDTQYF.

The CDR3 nucleotides are TGTGCCAGCTACAGGGGGCCCGATTCACCCCTCCACTTT. It specifies CASYRGPDSPLHF. This chain links TRBV6-5 with TRBJ1-6; 9 bases map to TRBD1. This CDR3 has 13 residues. V shed 8 bases, J shed 8 bases, and the junction held 4 bases outside the gene matches. Germline CDR1 is MNHEY and CDR2 is SVGAGI.

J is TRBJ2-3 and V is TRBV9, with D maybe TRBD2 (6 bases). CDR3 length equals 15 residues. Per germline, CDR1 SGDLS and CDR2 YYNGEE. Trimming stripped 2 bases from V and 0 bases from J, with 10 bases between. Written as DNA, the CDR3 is TGTGCCAGCAGCGTTTTAGCGGCTAGCACAGATACGCAGTATTTT. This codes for CASSVLAASTDTQYF. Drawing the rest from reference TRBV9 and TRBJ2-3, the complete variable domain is DSGVTQTPKHLITATGQRVTLRCSPRSGDLSVYWYQQSLDQGLQFLIQYYNGEERAKGNILERFSAQQFPDLHSELNLSSLELGDSALYFCASSVLAASTDTQYFGPGTRLTVL.

The DNA of the CDR3 is TGCGCCAGCAGCCTTACCCCGGACAGCCCGCCCCAGCATTTT. It yields the protein CASSLTPDSPPQHF. The chain links TRBV5-1 to TRBJ1-5; D might be TRBD1 (6 bases). The V end lost 4 bases, the J end lost 9 bases, and 17 bases lay between the germline ends. The CDR3 is 14 amino acids. The V gene's germline CDR1 is SGHRS and CDR2 YFSETQ.